This T cell receptor (beta chain) was captured by sequencing in a study of CD4 T cells in relation to SARS-CoV-2 and coronaviruses. Study overall: The restricting HLA molecule for shared crossreactive spike epitopes was mapped. Findings and limits, study-wide: Culture-expanded clones reflect memory recall rather than primary priming during culture.

Sequencing was performed with immunoSEQ multiplex PCR; in TCRdb, only in-frame clones are kept and a portion is missing. The sample lists tens of thousands of clones, approximately 90% occurring once. For this clone: Its antigen is unknown.

Before the COVID-19 pandemic, during about 2011-2019, CD4+ T cells were taken from unexposed donors. This CDR3 spans 12 amino acids. Germline V gene data show CDR1 as KGHSH and CDR2 as LQKENI. V was pared by 3 bases and J by 1 base, with 3 bases between. Material: memory CD4+ T cells from PBMCs. V gene TRBV18 combines with J gene TRBJ1-2; D call uncertain. The sequence was collected from a human donor in good health. In DNA form, the CDR3 reads TGTGCCAGCTCACCTAATAACTATGGCTACACCTTC. This encodes CASSPNNYGYTF. The full variable domain, with the rest looked up from reference TRBV18 and TRBJ1-2, is NAGVMQNPRHLVRRRGQEARLRCSPMKGHSHVYWYRQLPEEGLKFMVYLQKENIIDESGMPKERFSAEFPKEGPSILRIQQVVRGDSAAYFCASSPNNYGYTFGSGTRLTVV.